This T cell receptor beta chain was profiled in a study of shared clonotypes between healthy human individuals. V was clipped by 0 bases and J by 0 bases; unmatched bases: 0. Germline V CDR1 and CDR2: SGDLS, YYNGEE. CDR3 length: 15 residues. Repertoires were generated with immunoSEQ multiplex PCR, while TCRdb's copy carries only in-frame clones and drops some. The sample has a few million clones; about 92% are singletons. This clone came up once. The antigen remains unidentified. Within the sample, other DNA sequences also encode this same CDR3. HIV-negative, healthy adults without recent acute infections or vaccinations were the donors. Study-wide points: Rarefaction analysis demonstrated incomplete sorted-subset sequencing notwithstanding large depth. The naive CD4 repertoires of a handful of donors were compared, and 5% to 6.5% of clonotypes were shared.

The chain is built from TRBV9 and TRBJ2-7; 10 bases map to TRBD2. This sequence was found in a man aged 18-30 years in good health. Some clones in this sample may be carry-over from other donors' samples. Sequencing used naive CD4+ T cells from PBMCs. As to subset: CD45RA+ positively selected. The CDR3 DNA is TGTGCCAGCAGCGTAGGACTAGCGGGCTCCTACGAGCAGTACTTC. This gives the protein CASSVGLAGSYEQYF. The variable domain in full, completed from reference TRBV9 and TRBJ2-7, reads DSGVTQTPKHLITATGQRVTLRCSPRSGDLSVYWYQQSLDQGLQFLIQYYNGEERAKGNILERFSAQQFPDLHSELNLSSLELGDSALYFCASSVGLAGSYEQYFGPGTRLTVT.